This passage covers 8 T cell receptor beta chains from one sample sequenced in a study of blood T cell repertoires in COVID-19. Clones were sequenced by immunoSEQ multiplex PCR, and TCRdb holds only the in-frame ones, with some missing. The sample contains approximately 260,000 clones, about 80% of which appear only once. The source material was PBMCs or T cells enriched from blood (not recorded which). These receptors were obtained from a man aged 45-65 years who had recovered from COVID-19.

CDR3 DNA sequence: TGCGCCAGCAGCTTGGCACCGGTTGGTAGTGGCACCGGGGAGCTGTTTTTT. Its translation is CASSLAPVGSGTGELFF. The rearrangement joins TRBV5-1 to TRBJ2-2, with D uncertain. V gave up 0 bases and J gave up 4 bases, with 16 bases separating them. Germline CDR1 SGHRS, CDR2 YFSETQ. The CDR3 loop spans 17 amino acids.

This rearrangement joins TRBV7-2 to TRBJ2-7; tentatively, D is TRBD1 (5 bases). V was trimmed by 1 base and J by 3 bases, leaving 13 bases between them. From germline, CDR1 is SGHTA and CDR2 FQGNSA. The CDR3 spans 15 residues. The CDR3 is CASSLVGKGNYEQYF. The DNA for the CDR3 is TGTGCCAGCAGCTTAGTGGGGAAGGGGAACTACGAGCAGTACTTC.

This sequence joins TRBV21-1 and TRBJ1-1; TRBD1, the table's D call, lacks a check against the DNA. TRBV21-1 represents a pseudogene. This CDR3 spans 14 amino acids. The CDR3 bases are TGTGCCACCGGGGACAGCCCAATTAATTTTGAAGCTTTCTTT. This codes for CATGDSPINFEAFF.

The chain combines TRBV6-1 with TRBJ1-2, with D uncertain. Trimming cost V 2 bases and J 2 bases, with 6 bases left between them. In germline, CDR1 is MNHNS, CDR2 SASEGT. This CDR3 region has 13 residues. The CDR3 region has the DNA TGTGCCAGCAGTGAATCCGGGAACTATGGCTACACCTTC. This codes for CASSESGNYGYTF.

The V gene is TRBV9, the J gene TRBJ2-1; D possibly corresponds to TRBD2 (6 bases). V gave up 4 bases and J gave up 0 bases, with 14 bases separating them. This CDR3 is 16 amino acids long. The germline V gene encodes CDR1 SGDLS and CDR2 YYNGEE. This CDR3 reads CASSPQGGSSYNEQFF. The CDR3 nucleotides are TGTGCCAGCAGCCCCCAAGGAGGGAGCTCCTACAATGAGCAGTTCTTC. The full variable domain, completed using reference TRBV9 and TRBJ2-1, is DSGVTQTPKHLITATGQRVTLRCSPRSGDLSVYWYQQSLDQGLQFLIQYYNGEERAKGNILERFSAQQFPDLHSELNLSSLELGDSALYFCASSPQGGSSYNEQFFGPGTRLTVL.

V gene TRBV24-1 combines with J gene TRBJ2-3; 11 bases are shared with TRBD1. The CDR3 loop spans 16 amino acids. V shed 3 bases, J shed 5 bases, and the junction held 6 bases outside the gene matches. CDR1 KGHDR and CDR2 SFDVKD come from the germline V gene. DNA of the CDR3: TGTGCCACCAGTGATAGGACAGGGGGCGAAGGAGATACGCAGTATTTT. The encoded protein is CATSDRTGGEGDTQYF.

The V gene is TRBV18, the J gene TRBJ2-7, with D possibly TRBD1 on 6 matching bases. Trimming pared 3 bases from V and 4 bases from J, leaving 13 bases between. This CDR3 is built from 14 residues. Per the germline V gene, CDR1 is KGHSH and CDR2 is LQKENI. CDR3: CASSPKADSYEQYF. The CDR3 DNA sequence: TGTGCCAGCTCACCTAAAGCGGACAGTTACGAGCAGTACTTC.

The genes are TRBV5-3 and TRBJ2-1; 9 bases agree with TRBD2. TRBV5-3 is an open reading frame, and its role is uncertain. The CDR3 is made up of 14 amino acids. After removal of 10 bases from V and 10 bases from J, the junction contained 15 bases not matched to a gene. DNA for the CDR3: TGTGCCGGGGGGTTCGCTAGCGGGATTAAAGAGCAGTTCTTC. Amino acids: CAGGFASGIKEQFF.